A single sample is the source of the 21 T cell receptor beta chains below, sequenced in a study of blood T cell repertoires in COVID-19. The data were produced by immunoSEQ multiplex PCR, yet TCRdb's version contains in-frame clones alone and is incomplete. The sample lists 60,000 to 85,000 clones, 80% occurring once. The sequenced material came from peripheral blood. The receptor source for this set is a human donor in a cohort sampled during active COVID-19.

The chain has TRBV30 and TRBJ2-1; D perhaps matches TRBD2 (6 bases). V was cut by 2 bases and J by 2 bases, with 19 bases left in between. The CDR3 consists of 17 residues. From germline, CDR1 is GTSNPN and CDR2 SVGIG (reference sequence). The CDR3 reads CAWSSPRGSGTYNEQFF. For the CDR3, the DNA is TGTGCCTGGAGTTCCCCTCGTGGTAGCGGCACCTACAATGAGCAGTTCTTC.

This clone was counted a single time. The chain uses TRBV2 and TRBJ1-2; TRBD1 might be the D (6 bases). The V gene's germline CDR1 is SNHLY and CDR2 FYNNEI. CDR3 length equals 13 residues. The V gene lost 6 bases and the J gene lost 2 bases, with 10 bases spanning the gap. Here the CDR3 DNA reads TGTGCCAGCAGAGGACAGAAGAACTATGGCTACACCTTC. This codes for CASRGQKNYGYTF.

This clone was seen a single time. The chain has TRBV18 and TRBJ1-1; 7 nucleotides match TRBD1. V gave up 5 bases and J gave up 2 bases; unmatched junction bases: 5. The germline gives CDR1 KGHSH, CDR2 LQKENI. The CDR3 covers 14 residues. The CDR3 reads CASSRDRDNTEAFF. In nucleotides, the CDR3 is TGTGCCAGCTCAAGGGACAGAGATAACACTGAAGCTTTCTTT.

The CDR3 bases are TGCAGCGTTGACTCACCCGGGGACAGGACTAATGAGCAGTTCTTC. It translates to CSVDSPGDRTNEQFF. The chain is built from TRBV29-1 and TRBJ2-1; the match to TRBD1 covers 8 bases. The germline V gene encodes CDR1 SQVTM and CDR2 ANQGSEA. The CDR3 totals 15 residues. The V and J ends lost 3 bases and 7 bases, in that order; junction bases with no gene match: 11.

The chain employs TRBV30 and TRBJ1-5; TRBD1 matches at 10 bases. The J segment lost 9 bases and the V segment lost 1 base, leaving 9 bases of the junction unmatched. Germline lookup yields CDR1 GTSNPN and CDR2 SVGIG (reference sequence). CDR3 length: 15 residues. CDR3 nucleotides: TGTGCCTGGAGTGGCGACAGGGGGCGCAGAGGGCCCCAGCATTTT. Translating gives CAWSGDRGRRGPQHF.

This chain uses TRBV7-2 with TRBJ2-5; D is ambiguous. This CDR3 is 14 amino acids long. The germline gives CDR1 SGHTA, CDR2 FQGNSA. Trimming shortened V by 1 base and J by 3 bases, and 9 bases separated the two germline ends. CDR3 amino acids: CASSLGSVKETQYF. The CDR3, as DNA: TGTGCCAGCAGCTTAGGTTCGGTCAAAGAGACCCAGTACTTC.

The chain combines TRBV6-2 or TRBV6-3 with TRBJ2-7; TRBD2 aligns across 12 bases. Germline V gene sequence: CDR1 MNHEY, CDR2 SVGEGT. The CDR3 covers 17 residues. V gave up 4 bases and J gave up 0 bases; unmatched junction bases: 7. CDR3 protein: CASSLTSGGASSYEQYF. The CDR3 DNA sequence: TGTGCCAGCAGTTTGACTAGCGGGGGCGCTAGCTCCTACGAGCAGTACTTC.

This chain joins TRBV4-1 and TRBJ2-7; D is uncertain. The V end was cut by 4 bases, the J end by 5 bases, with 15 bases between. The CDR3 loop spans 14 amino acids. Germline CDR1 is MGHRA and CDR2 is YSYEKL. The CDR3 DNA follows: TGCGCCAGCAGCCGTAACCGAGATGGGCACGAGCAGTACTTC. This gives the protein CASSRNRDGHEQYF.

The gene calls are TRBV18 and TRBJ2-1, with D uncertain. The CDR3 extends over 14 amino acids. The germline V gene has CDR1 KGHSH and CDR2 LQKENI. V was shortened by 4 bases and J by 5 bases, with 12 bases between the two germline ends. CDR3 DNA: TGTGCCAGCTCACAGAGACGTCGGGACAATGAGCAGTTCTTC. This sequence encodes CASSQRRRDNEQFF. Complete variable domain (other parts from reference TRBV18 and TRBJ2-1): NAGVMQNPRHLVRRRGQEARLRCSPMKGHSHVYWYRQLPEEGLKFMVYLQKENIIDESGMPKERFSAEFPKEGPSILRIQQVVRGDSAAYFCASSQRRRDNEQFFGPGTRLTVL.

The V and J genes are TRBV18 and TRBJ1-2; the match to TRBD1 covers 7 bases. The J segment lost 6 bases and the V segment lost 6 bases, leaving 13 bases of the junction unmatched. Germline V gives CDR1 KGHSH, CDR2 LQKENI. This CDR3 has 15 amino acids. DNA for the CDR3: TGTGCCAGCTCCAGCCGACAGGGCCAAGGGGATGGCTACACCTTC. This encodes CASSSRQGQGDGYTF.

This chain uses TRBV19 with TRBJ2-1, with 12 nucleotides matching TRBD1. CDR3 length: 15 amino acids. Germline values: CDR1 LNHDA, CDR2 SQIVND (reference sequence). J gave up 8 bases and V 4 bases, and 6 bases lay outside the gene matches. The CDR3 loop reads CASSTGTGGSYEQFF. The CDR3 region has the DNA TGTGCCAGTAGTACCGGGACAGGGGGCTCTTATGAGCAGTTCTTC.

This rearrangement joins TRBV5-1 to TRBJ2-3; TRBD2 matches at 9 bases. With 6 bases clipped from V and 7 bases from J, the junction kept 15 bases outside the gene matches. Per germline, CDR1 SGHRS and CDR2 YFSETQ. The CDR3 extends over 16 amino acids. The CDR3 is CASNPQGGGAGNTQYF. The CDR3 nucleotides are TGCGCCAGCAACCCGCAGGGCGGGGGGGCAGGGAATACGCAGTATTTT.

This clone was seen more than once but under ten times. The J gene is TRBJ2-1, the V gene TRBV6-2 or TRBV6-3; TRBD1 is a possible D gene (5 bases). This CDR3 is 14 amino acids long. Germline values: CDR1 MNHEY, CDR2 SVGEGT. V gave up 5 bases and J gave up 4 bases, with 12 bases separating them. DNA of the CDR3: TGTGCCAGCAGTCCCCGAAGACAGTACAATGAGCAGTTCTTC. This encodes CASSPRRQYNEQFF.

This chain uses TRBV3-1 (or the pseudogene TRBV3-2) with TRBJ2-7, with D possibly TRBD1 on 5 matching bases. V was clipped by 0 bases and J by 2 bases, with 14 bases between them. This CDR3 contains 16 residues. The germline V gene encodes CDR1 LGHDT and CDR2 YNNKEL (reference sequence). The CDR3 coding sequence is TGTGCCAGCAGCCAAGATCAGGGCTTCCCTCCCTACGAGCAGTACGTC. Amino acids: CASSQDQGFPPYEQYV.

V and J are TRBV2 and TRBJ2-1, with D possibly matching TRBD2 (6 bases). Trimming removed 6 bases from V and 8 bases from J, with 11 bases in between. In germline, CDR1 is SNHLY, CDR2 FYNNEI. The CDR3 sequence is 12 residues long. The CDR3 nucleotides are TGTGCCAGCAGGGCCTGGGGGGATGAGCAGTTCTTC. It yields the protein CASRAWGDEQFF.

The chain uses TRBV24-1 and TRBJ1-4; possibly TRBD1 for D (5 bases). V dropped 4 bases and J dropped 6 bases, with 17 bases sitting between them. CDR1 and CDR2 from the germline V gene are KGHDR and SFDVKD. This CDR3 spans 16 amino acids. CDR3 in DNA: TGTGCCACCAGTGACTCCGGCACAGGCGCCTATGAAAAACTGTTTTTT. Protein product: CATSDSGTGAYEKLFF.

In its sample, this clone was seen once. The chain has TRBV29-1 and TRBJ2-7, with D hard to call. The V end lost 6 bases, the J end lost 6 bases, and 15 bases lay between the germline ends. Germline V gene data show CDR1 as SQVTM and CDR2 as ANQGSEA. The CDR3 is 12 residues long. Written as DNA, the CDR3 is TGCAGCGTCGACCAAGACATCTTCGAGCAGTACTTC. This sequence encodes CSVDQDIFEQYF.

The chain combines TRBV11-2 with TRBJ2-3; tentatively, D is TRBD1 (6 bases). This CDR3 spans 16 amino acids. Per germline, CDR1 SGHAT and CDR2 FQNNGV. Trimming took off 0 bases at V and 2 bases at J, with 12 bases between the two ends. CDR3 nucleotide sequence: TGTGCCAGCAGCTTAGACGGGACAACCCTCACAGATACGCAGTATTTT. Translation: CASSLDGTTLTDTQYF.

V gene TRBV3-1 (or the pseudogene TRBV3-2) combines with J gene TRBJ1-2; D uncertain. From germline, CDR1 is LGHDT and CDR2 YNNKEL (reference sequence). The CDR3 has 14 amino acids. With 4 bases removed from V and 4 bases from J, the gap between germline ends came to 13 bases. The CDR3 DNA reads TGTGCCAGCAGCCCCGGGGTCTCGGGCTATGGCTACACCTTC. This gives the protein CASSPGVSGYGYTF.

This chain joins TRBV10-3 and TRBJ2-1; 12 bases match TRBD2. Germline CDR1 ENHRY, CDR2 SYGVKD. The CDR3 consists of 16 residues. J was trimmed by 7 bases and V by 3 bases; bases with no gene match: 7. CDR3: CAISETSGGPGNEQFF. In DNA form, the CDR3 reads TGTGCCATCAGTGAAACTAGCGGGGGGCCGGGGAATGAGCAGTTCTTC.

This clone was found a few times. The J gene is TRBJ1-2, the V gene TRBV6-5, with TRBD1 matching 7 bases. Germline V gene data show CDR1 as MNHEY and CDR2 as SVGAGI. The CDR3 loop spans 13 amino acids. Trimming cost V 7 bases and J 2 bases; bases outside gene matches: 4. The CDR3 sequence: CASTRQGNYGYTF. In DNA, the CDR3 is TGTGCCAGCACCAGACAGGGAAACTATGGCTACACCTTC.